Each of the 17 T cell receptor beta chains below was sequenced from the same sample in a study of T cell responses to AZD1222 COVID-19 vaccine. The assay was immunoSEQ multiplex PCR, and TCRdb's table has in-frame clones only and misses some. The sample carries 150,000 to 200,000 clones, about nine tenths recorded once. The specimen was peripheral blood, collected 28 days after the second dose of the MenACWY control vaccine. The source is an adult who received the MenACWY meningococcal vaccine as a control.

Here the CDR3 DNA reads TGTGCCAGCAGGGAGACAGGGATGGATGGCTACACCTTC. Translation: CASRETGMDGYTF. The rearrangement uses TRBV2 and TRBJ1-2; 7 bases fit TRBD1. Germline-derived CDR1 and CDR2 are SNHLY and FYNNEI. V gave up 6 bases and J gave up 6 bases; unmatched junction bases: 7. There are 13 residues in the CDR3.

This clone has a single count. V gene TRBV25-1 combines with J gene TRBJ2-7; D remains ambiguous. This CDR3 region has 13 residues. Germline CDR1 MGHDK, CDR2 SYGVNS. V gave up 8 bases and J gave up 1 base, with 12 bases separating them. The CDR3 sequence is CASSPDSSYEQYF. The CDR3 nucleotides are TGTGCCAGCTCCCCCGACTCGTCCTACGAGCAGTACTTC.

This chain connects TRBV19 to TRBJ1-1; TRBD1 matches 7 bases. This CDR3 spans 14 amino acids. The V segment lost 7 bases and the J segment 0 bases; nucleotides outside the gene matches: 5. The germline V gene has CDR1 LNHDA and CDR2 SQIVND (reference sequence). CDR3 sequence (DNA): TGTGCCAGTACCCTAGGGACAGTGAACACTGAAGCTTTCTTT. This encodes CASTLGTVNTEAFF.

The V gene is TRBV19, the J gene TRBJ2-1; 10 bases fit TRBD2. V was pared by 6 bases and J by 9 bases, with 11 bases of the junction left unmatched. From germline, CDR1 is LNHDA and CDR2 SQIVND (reference sequence). The CDR3 covers 15 residues. This chain's CDR3 is CASRVLAGANSEQFF. CDR3 in DNA: TGTGCCAGTAGGGTTCTAGCGGGAGCTAATAGTGAGCAGTTCTTC.

V and J are TRBV28 and TRBJ1-5; tentatively, D is TRBD1 (6 bases). This CDR3 has 15 residues. V dropped 7 bases and J dropped 5 bases, with 18 bases sitting between them. The V gene's germline CDR1 is MDHEN and CDR2 SYDVKM. The CDR3: CASTLSVGAYQPQHF. CDR3 sequence (DNA): TGTGCCAGCACCCTCAGTGTGGGGGCCTATCAGCCCCAGCATTTT.

The chain couples TRBV7-9 to TRBJ2-5; D assignment may be TRBD1 or TRBD2 (5 bases each). The CDR3 totals 14 residues. Germline V lookup: CDR1 SEHNR, CDR2 FQNEAQ (reference sequence). V lost 3 bases to trimming and J lost 2 bases, with 10 bases between them. Here the CDR3 DNA reads TGTGCCAGCAGCTTCTGGGGGTCACAAGAGACCCAGTACTTC. Protein: CASSFWGSQETQYF.

This rearrangement joins TRBV2 to TRBJ2-7, with D uncertain. V lost 6 bases and J lost 7, with 7 bases in between. This CDR3 has 10 amino acids. CDR1 is SNHLY, CDR2 FYNNEI, per germline. The CDR3 nucleotides read TGTGCCAGCAGCGTGGGGGAGCAGTACTTC. Translated: CASSVGEQYF.

V usage is TRBV18 and J usage is TRBJ2-5; 8 bases are shared with TRBD1. V shed 0 bases and J 3 bases; nucleotides not matched to a gene: 3. The CDR3 extends over 15 amino acids. Germline V lookup: CDR1 KGHSH, CDR2 LQKENI. For the CDR3, the DNA is TGTGCCAGCTCACCACCGAACAGGGGGGAAGAGACCCAGTACTTC. It is translated as CASSPPNRGEETQYF.

V gene TRBV7-9 combines with J gene TRBJ1-2, with D possibly being TRBD1 (6 bases). Trimming took 5 bases from V and 6 from J, leaving 13 bases between them. The CDR3 consists of 13 residues. Germline CDR1 is SEHNR and CDR2 is FQNEAQ (reference sequence). CDR3 in DNA: TGTGCCAGCAGCCCACGAGACAGGAATGGCTACACCTTC. Its translation is CASSPRDRNGYTF.

This clone was seen once. The V gene is TRBV25-1, the J gene TRBJ2-7; D is uncertain. Trimming shortened V by 3 bases and J by 4 bases, and 4 bases separated the two germline ends. Per germline, CDR1 MGHDK and CDR2 SYGVNS. This CDR3 contains 11 residues. CDR3 coding DNA: TGTGCCAGCAGTGAGGGGTACGAGCAGTACTTC. This sequence encodes CASSEGYEQYF.

V usage is TRBV5-6 and J usage is TRBJ1-5, with 12 nucleotides matching TRBD1. Unmatched junction bases numbered 12, after V lost 3 bases and J lost 2 bases. Germline assignment: CDR1 SGHDT and CDR2 YYEEEE. The CDR3 totals 19 residues. The CDR3 sequence: CASSWTGTGGAVGNQPQHF. For the CDR3, the DNA is TGTGCCAGCAGCTGGACCGGGACAGGGGGCGCAGTGGGCAATCAGCCCCAGCATTTT.

This chain links TRBV5-6 with TRBJ2-7, with D unresolved. The germline CDR1 and CDR2 sequences are SGHDT and YYEEEE. The CDR3 covers 13 residues. Trimming pared 1 base from V and 2 bases from J, leaving 7 bases between. The CDR3 sequence is CASSLSLPYEQYF. Here the CDR3 DNA reads TGTGCCAGCAGCTTGTCCTTACCCTACGAGCAGTACTTC.

V is TRBV3-1 (or the pseudogene TRBV3-2) and J is TRBJ2-3; no clear D gene. The V gene lost 1 base and the J gene lost 2 bases, with 4 bases spanning the gap. Germline CDR1 LGHDT, CDR2 YNNKEL (reference sequence). This CDR3 is 13 amino acids long. Here the CDR3 reads CASSQVYTDTQYF. CDR3 bases: TGTGCCAGCAGCCAAGTTTACACAGATACGCAGTATTTT.

The rearrangement links TRBV11-3 to TRBJ1-1; maybe TRBD1 (5 bases). The CDR3 covers 13 residues. Germline lookup yields CDR1 SGHNT and CDR2 YENEEA. The V and J ends lost 7 bases and 5 bases respectively, with 14 bases between them. This chain's CDR3 is CASTHEGLTEAFF. In DNA form, the CDR3 reads TGTGCCAGCACCCATGAGGGGCTGACTGAAGCTTTCTTT. Full variable domain (remainder filled in from reference TRBV11-3 and TRBJ1-1): EAGVVQSPRYKIIEKKQPVAFWCNPISGHNTLYWYLQNLGQGPELLIRYENEEAVDDSQLPKDRFSAERLKGVDSTLKIQPAELGDSAVYLCASTHEGLTEAFFGQGTRLTVV.

V and J are TRBV9 and TRBJ2-7; D is unclear. The CDR3 contains 14 residues. Germline V gives CDR1 SGDLS, CDR2 YYNGEE. V shed 0 bases and J shed 2 bases, with 9 bases lying between them. CDR3 DNA: TGTGCCAGCAGCGTAGAAGACGGCCCCTACGAGCAGTACTTC. It specifies CASSVEDGPYEQYF.

The chain has TRBV28 and TRBJ2-1; D is undetermined. V was pared by 1 base and J by 6 bases, with 7 bases between. This CDR3 region has 13 residues. Germline CDR1 and CDR2: MDHEN and SYDVKM. Here the CDR3 reads CASSLSSINEQFF. DNA of the CDR3: TGTGCCAGCAGTTTATCTTCCATCAATGAGCAGTTCTTC.

The CDR3 loop reads CASSQGGTGTGELFF. The CDR3 region has the DNA TGTGCCAGCAGCCAAGGGGGCACAGGTACCGGGGAGCTGTTTTTT. The J gene is TRBJ2-2, the V gene TRBV3-1 (or the pseudogene TRBV3-2), with D tentatively TRBD1 (5 bases). V lost 1 base, J lost 5 bases, and 11 bases lay in between. Germline V gene sequence: CDR1 LGHDT, CDR2 YNNKEL (reference sequence). The CDR3 consists of 15 residues.